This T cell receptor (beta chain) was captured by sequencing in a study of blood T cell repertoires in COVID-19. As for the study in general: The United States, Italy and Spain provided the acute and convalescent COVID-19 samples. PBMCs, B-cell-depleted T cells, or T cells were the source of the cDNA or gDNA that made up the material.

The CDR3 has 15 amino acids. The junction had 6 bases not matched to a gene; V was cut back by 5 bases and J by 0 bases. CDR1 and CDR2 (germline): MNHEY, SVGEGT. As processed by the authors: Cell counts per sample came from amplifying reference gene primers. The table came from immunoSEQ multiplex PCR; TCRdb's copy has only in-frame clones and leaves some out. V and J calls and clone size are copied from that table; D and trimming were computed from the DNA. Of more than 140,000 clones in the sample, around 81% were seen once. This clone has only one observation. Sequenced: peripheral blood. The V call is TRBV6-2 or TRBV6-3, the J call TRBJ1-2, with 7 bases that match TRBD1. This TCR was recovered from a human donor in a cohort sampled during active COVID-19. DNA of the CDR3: TGTGCCAGCAGTGACGCCGACAGGGCTAACTATGGCTACACCTTC. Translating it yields CASSDADRANYGYTF.